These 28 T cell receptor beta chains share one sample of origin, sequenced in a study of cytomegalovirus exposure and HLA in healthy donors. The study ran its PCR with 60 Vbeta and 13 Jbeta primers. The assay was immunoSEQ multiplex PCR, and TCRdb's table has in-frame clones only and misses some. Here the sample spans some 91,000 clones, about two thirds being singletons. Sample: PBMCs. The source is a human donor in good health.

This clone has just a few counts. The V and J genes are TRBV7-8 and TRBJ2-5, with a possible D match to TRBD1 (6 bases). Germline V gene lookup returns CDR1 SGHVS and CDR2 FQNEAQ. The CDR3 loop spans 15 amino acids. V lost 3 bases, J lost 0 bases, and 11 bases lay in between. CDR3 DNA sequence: TGTGCCAGCAGCTTCACCCAGGGGTACCAAGAGACCCAGTACTTC. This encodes CASSFTQGYQETQYF.

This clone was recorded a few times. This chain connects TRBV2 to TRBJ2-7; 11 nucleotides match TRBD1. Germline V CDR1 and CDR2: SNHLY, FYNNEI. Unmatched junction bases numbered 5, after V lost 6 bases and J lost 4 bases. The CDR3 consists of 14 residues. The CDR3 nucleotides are TGTGCCAGCAGCGGAGGACAGGGGGCGTACGAGCAGTACTTC. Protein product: CASSGGQGAYEQYF.

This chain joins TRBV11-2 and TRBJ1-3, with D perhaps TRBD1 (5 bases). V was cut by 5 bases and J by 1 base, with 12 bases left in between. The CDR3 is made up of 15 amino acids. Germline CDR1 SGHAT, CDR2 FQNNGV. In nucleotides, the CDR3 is TGTGCCAGCAGCCCGGGGGTCGGGTCTGGAAACACCATATATTTT. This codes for CASSPGVGSGNTIYF.

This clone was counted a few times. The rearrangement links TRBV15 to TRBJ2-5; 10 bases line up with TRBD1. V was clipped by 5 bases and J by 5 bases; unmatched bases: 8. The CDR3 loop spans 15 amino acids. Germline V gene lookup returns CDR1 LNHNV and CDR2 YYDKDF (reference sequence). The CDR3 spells CATSGRTGGGETQYF. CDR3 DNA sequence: TGTGCCACCAGCGGACGGACAGGGGGTGGGGAGACCCAGTACTTC.

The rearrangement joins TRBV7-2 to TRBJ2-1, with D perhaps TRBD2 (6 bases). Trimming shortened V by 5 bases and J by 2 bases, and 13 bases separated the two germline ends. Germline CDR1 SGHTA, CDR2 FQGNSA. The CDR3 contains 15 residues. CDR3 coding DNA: TGTGCCAGCAGCCTTAGACTAGATCCCTACAATGAGCAGTTCTTC. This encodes CASSLRLDPYNEQFF.

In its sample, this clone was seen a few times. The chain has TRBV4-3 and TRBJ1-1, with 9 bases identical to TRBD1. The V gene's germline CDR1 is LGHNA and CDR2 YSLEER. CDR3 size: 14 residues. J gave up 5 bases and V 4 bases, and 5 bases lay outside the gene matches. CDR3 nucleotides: TGCGCCAGCAGCCTCCGGGACAGGGAAACTGAAGCTTTCTTT. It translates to CASSLRDRETEAFF.

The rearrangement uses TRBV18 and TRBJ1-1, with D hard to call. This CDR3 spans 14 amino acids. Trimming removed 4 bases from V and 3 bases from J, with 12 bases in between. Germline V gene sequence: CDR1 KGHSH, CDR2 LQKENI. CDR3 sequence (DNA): TGTGCCAGCTCACGGGTAGGGAGGGACACTGAAGCTTTCTTT. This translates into CASSRVGRDTEAFF.

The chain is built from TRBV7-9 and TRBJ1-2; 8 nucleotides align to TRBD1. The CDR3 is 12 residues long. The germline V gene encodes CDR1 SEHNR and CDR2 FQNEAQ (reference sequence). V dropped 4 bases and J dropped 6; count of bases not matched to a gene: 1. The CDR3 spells CASSSTGDGYTF. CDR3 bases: TGTGCCAGCAGCTCGACAGGGGATGGCTACACCTTC.

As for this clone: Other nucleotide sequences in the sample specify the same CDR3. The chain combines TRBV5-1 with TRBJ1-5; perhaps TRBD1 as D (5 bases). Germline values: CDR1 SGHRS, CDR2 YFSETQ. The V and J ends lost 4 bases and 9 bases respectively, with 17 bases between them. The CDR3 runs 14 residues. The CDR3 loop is CASSMGQTPGPQHF. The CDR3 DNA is TGCGCCAGCAGCATGGGGCAGACCCCAGGGCCCCAGCATTTT.

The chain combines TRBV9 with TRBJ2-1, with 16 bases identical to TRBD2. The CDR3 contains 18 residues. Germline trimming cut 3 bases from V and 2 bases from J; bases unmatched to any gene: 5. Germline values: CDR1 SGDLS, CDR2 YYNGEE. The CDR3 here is CASSAGTSGGVAYNEQFF. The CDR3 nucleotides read TGTGCCAGCAGCGCGGGGACTAGCGGGGGGGTAGCCTACAATGAGCAGTTCTTC.

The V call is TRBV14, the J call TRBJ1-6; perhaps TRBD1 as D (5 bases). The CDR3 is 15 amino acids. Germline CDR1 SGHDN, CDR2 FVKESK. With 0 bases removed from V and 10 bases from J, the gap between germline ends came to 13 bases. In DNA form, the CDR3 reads TGTGCCAGCAGCCAAGACTTGGTCGGGGGATCACCCCTCCACTTT. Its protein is CASSQDLVGGSPLHF.

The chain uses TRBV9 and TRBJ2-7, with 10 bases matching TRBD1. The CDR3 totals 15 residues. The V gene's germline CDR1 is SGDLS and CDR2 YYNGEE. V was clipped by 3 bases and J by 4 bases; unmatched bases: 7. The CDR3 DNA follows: TGTGCCAGCAGCGCTCGTTCGGGACAGGGGTACGAGCAGTACTTC. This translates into CASSARSGQGYEQYF.

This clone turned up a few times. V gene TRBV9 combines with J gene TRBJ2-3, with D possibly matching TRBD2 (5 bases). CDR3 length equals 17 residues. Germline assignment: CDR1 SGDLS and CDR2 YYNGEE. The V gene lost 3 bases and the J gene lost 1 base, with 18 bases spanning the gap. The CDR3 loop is CASSAHEGATGTDTQYF. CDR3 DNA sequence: TGTGCCAGCAGCGCCCACGAGGGTGCCACAGGCACAGATACGCAGTATTTT.

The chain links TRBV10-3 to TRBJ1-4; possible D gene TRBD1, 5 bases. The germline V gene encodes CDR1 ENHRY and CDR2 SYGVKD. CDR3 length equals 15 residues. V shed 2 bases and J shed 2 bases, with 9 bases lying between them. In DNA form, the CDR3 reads TGTGCCATCAGTGAGGCAGGGAGGACTAATGAAAAACTGTTTTTT. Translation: CAISEAGRTNEKLFF.

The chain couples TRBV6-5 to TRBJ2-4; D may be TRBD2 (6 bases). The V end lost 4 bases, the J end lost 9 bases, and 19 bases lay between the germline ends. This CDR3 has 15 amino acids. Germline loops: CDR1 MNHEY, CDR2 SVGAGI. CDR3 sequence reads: CASSLRGTGVGIQYF. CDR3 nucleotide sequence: TGTGCCAGCAGTTTGCGGGGTACCGGGGTTGGCATTCAGTACTTC.

The CDR3 DNA follows: TGTGCCAGCAGGCCTCGAATGGGCGAGATGAACACTGAAGCTTTCTTT. As protein: CASRPRMGEMNTEAFF. The V gene is TRBV6-6, the J gene TRBJ1-1; D ambiguous. The CDR3 contains 16 residues. CDR1 and CDR2 from the germline V gene are MNHNY and SVGAGI (reference sequence). V gave up 6 bases and J gave up 0 bases, with 17 bases separating them.

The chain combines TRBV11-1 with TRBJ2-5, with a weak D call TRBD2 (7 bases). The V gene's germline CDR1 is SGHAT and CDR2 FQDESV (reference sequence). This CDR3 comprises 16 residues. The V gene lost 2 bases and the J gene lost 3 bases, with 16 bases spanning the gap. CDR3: CASSLRPGGGEETQYF. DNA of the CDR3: TGTGCCAGCAGCTTAAGACCAGGCGGGGGCGAAGAGACCCAGTACTTC.

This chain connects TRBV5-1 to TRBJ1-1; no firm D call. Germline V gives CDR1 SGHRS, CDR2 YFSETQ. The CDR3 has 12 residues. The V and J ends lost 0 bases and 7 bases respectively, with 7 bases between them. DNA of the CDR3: TGCGCCAGCAGCTTGGGACAAGGTGAAGCTTTCTTT. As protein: CASSLGQGEAFF.

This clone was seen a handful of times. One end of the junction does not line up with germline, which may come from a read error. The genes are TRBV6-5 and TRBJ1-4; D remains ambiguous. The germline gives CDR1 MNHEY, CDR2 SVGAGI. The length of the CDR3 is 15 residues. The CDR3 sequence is CASRFLTRVDEKLFF. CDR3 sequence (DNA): TGTGCCAGCAGATTCCTCACGAGGGTCGATGAGAAACTGTTTTTT.

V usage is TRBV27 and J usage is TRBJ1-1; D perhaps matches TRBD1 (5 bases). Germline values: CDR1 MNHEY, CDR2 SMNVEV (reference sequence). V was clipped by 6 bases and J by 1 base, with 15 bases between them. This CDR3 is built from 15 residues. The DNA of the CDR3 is TGTGCCAGCAGCCCTAGGTGGGGCTCGAACACTGAAGCTTTCTTT. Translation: CASSPRWGSNTEAFF.

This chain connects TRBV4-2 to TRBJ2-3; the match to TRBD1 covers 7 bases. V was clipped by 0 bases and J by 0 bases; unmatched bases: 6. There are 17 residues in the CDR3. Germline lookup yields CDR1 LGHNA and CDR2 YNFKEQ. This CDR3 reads CASSQDAGTASTDTQYF. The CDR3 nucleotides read TGTGCCAGCAGCCAAGACGCCGGGACAGCGAGCACAGATACGCAGTATTTT.

The CDR3 region is CASSARTFSYEQYF. CDR3 in DNA: TGTGCCAGCAGCGCAAGAACTTTCTCCTACGAGCAGTACTTC. The chain is built from TRBV9 and TRBJ2-7; D remains unclear. Germline V gene data show CDR1 as SGDLS and CDR2 as YYNGEE. V shed 3 bases and J shed 0 bases, with 10 bases lying between them. The CDR3 is made up of 14 amino acids.

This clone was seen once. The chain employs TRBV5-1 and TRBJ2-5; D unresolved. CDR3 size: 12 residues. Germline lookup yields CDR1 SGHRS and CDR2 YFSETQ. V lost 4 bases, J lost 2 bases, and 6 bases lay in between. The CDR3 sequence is CASSPSQETQYF. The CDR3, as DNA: TGCGCCAGCAGCCCCTCGCAAGAGACCCAGTACTTC. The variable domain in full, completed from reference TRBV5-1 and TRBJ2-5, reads KAGVTQTPRYLIKTRGQQVTLSCSPISGHRSVSWYQQTPGQGLQFLFEYFSETQRNKGNFPGRFSGRQFSNSRSEMNVSTLELGDSALYLCASSPSQETQYFGPGTRLLVL.

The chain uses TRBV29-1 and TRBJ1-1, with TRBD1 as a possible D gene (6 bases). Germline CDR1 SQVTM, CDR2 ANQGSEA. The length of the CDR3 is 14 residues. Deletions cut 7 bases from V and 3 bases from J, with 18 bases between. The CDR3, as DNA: TGCAGCGCCCCCGAATTAGGGGGGGACACTGAAGCTTTCTTT. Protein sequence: CSAPELGGDTEAFF.

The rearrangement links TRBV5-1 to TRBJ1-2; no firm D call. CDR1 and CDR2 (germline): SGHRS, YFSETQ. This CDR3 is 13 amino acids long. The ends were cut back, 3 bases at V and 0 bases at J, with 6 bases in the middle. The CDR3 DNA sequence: TGCGCCAGCAGCTCTACAGCTAACTATGGCTACACCTTC. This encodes CASSSTANYGYTF. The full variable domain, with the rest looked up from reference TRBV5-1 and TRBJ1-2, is KAGVTQTPRYLIKTRGQQVTLSCSPISGHRSVSWYQQTPGQGLQFLFEYFSETQRNKGNFPGRFSGRQFSNSRSEMNVSTLELGDSALYLCASSSTANYGYTFGSGTRLTVV.

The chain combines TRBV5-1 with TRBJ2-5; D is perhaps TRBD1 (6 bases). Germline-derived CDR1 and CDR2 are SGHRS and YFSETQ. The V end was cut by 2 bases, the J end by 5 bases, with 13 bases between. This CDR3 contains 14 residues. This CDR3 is CASSFGQKQETQYF. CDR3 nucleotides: TGCGCCAGCAGCTTTGGACAGAAGCAGGAGACCCAGTACTTC.

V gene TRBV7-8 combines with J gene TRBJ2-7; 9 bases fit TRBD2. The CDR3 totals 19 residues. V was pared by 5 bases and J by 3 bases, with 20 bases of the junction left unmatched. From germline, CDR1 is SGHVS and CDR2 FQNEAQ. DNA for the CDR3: TGTGCCAGCAGCGGGATAGCGGGGGCTCTTCCTCACACCTTCTACGAGCAGTACTTC. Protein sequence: CASSGIAGALPHTFYEQYF. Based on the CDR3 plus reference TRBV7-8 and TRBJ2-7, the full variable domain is GAGVSQSPRYKVAKRGQDVALRCDPISGHVSLFWYQQALGQGPEFLTYFQNEAQLDKSGLPSDRFFAERPEGSVSTLKIQRTQQEDSAVYLCASSGIAGALPHTFYEQYFGPGTRLTVT.

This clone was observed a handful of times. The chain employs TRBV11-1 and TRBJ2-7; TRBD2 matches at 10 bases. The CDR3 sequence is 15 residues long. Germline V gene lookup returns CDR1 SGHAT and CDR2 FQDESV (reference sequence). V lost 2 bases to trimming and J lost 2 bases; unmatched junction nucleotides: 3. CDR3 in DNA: TGTGCCAGCAGCTTATCTAGCGGGGGTGCCTACGAGCAGTACTTC. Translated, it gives CASSLSSGGAYEQYF.